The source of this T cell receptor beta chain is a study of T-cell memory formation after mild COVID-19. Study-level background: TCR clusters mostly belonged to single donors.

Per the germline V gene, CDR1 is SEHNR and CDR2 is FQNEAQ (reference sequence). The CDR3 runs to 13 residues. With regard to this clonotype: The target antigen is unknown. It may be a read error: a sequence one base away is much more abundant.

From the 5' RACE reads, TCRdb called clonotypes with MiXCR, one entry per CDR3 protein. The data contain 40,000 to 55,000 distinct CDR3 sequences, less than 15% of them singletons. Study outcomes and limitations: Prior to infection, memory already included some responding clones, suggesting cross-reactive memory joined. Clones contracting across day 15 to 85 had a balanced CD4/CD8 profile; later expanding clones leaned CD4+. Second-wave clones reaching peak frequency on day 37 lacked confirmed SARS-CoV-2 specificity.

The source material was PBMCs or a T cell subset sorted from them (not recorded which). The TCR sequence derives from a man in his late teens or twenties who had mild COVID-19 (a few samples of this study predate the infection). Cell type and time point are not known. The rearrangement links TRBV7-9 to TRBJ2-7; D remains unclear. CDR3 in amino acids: CASSFPQFDEQCF. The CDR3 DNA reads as TGTGCCAGCAGCTTCCCCCAGTTTGACGAGCAGTGCTTC.